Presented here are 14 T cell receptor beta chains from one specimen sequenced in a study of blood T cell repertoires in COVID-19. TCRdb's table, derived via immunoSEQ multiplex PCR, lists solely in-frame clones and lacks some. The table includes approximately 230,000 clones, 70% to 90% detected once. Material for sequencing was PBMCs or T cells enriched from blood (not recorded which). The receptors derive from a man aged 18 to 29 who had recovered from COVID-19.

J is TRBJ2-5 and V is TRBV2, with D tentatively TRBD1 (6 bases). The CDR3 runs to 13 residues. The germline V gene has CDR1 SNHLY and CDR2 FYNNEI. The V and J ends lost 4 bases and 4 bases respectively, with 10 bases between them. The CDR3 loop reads CASSVLGAETQYF. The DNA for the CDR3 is TGTGCCAGCAGTGTGTTGGGGGCAGAGACCCAGTACTTC. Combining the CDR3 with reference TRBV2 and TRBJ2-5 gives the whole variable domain EPEVTQTPSHQVTQMGQEVILRCVPISNHLYFYWYRQILGQKVEFLVSFYNNEISEKSEIFDDQFSVERPDGSNFTLKIRSTKLEDSAMYFCASSVLGAETQYFGPGTRLLVL.

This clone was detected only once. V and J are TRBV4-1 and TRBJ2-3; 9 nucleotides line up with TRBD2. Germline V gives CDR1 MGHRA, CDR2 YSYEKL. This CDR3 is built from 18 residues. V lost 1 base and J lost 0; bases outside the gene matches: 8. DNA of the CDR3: TGCGCCAGCAGCCAAGTCGCGGGAGGGACCCCTAGCACAGATACGCAGTATTTT. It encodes CASSQVAGGTPSTDTQYF.

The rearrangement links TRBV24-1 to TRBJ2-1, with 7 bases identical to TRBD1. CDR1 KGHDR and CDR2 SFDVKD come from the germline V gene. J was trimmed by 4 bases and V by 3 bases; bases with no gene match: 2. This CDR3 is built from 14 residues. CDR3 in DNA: TGTGCCACCAGTGATCCGGGACAGTACAATGAGCAGTTCTTC. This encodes CATSDPGQYNEQFF.

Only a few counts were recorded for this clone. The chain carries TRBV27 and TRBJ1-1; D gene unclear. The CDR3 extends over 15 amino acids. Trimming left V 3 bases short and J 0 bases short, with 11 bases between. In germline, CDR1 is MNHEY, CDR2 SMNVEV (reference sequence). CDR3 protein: CASSFAGGLNTEAFF. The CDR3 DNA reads TGTGCCAGCAGTTTTGCCGGCGGATTGAACACTGAAGCTTTCTTT.

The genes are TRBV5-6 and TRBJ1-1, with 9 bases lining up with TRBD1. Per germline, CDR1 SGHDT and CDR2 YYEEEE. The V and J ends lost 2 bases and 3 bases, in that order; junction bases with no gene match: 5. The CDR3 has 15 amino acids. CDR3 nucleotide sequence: TGTGCCAGCAGCTTCACCGGGACAGGGTACACTGAAGCTTTCTTT. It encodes CASSFTGTGYTEAFF.

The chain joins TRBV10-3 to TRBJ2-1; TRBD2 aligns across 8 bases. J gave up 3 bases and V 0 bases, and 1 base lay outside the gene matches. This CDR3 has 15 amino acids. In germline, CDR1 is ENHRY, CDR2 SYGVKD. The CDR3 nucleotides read TGTGCCATCAGTGAGTCGGGACTAGTCTACAATGAGCAGTTCTTC. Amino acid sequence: CAISESGLVYNEQFF.

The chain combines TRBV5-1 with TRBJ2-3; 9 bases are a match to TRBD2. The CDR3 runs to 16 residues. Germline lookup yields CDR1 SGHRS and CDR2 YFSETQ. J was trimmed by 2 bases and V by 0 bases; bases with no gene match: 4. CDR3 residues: CASSLDLAGFTDTQYF. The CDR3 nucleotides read TGCGCCAGCAGCTTGGACCTAGCGGGGTTCACAGATACGCAGTATTTT.

The CDR3 bases are TGTGCCAGCAGCTTAGAACAGGGGAACTATGGCTACACCTTC. It encodes CASSLEQGNYGYTF. V and J are TRBV5-4 and TRBJ1-2; 7 positions agree with TRBD1. This CDR3 region has 14 residues. V lost 2 bases and J lost 2; bases outside the gene matches: 3. Germline CDR1 SGHNT, CDR2 YYREEE (reference sequence). The whole variable domain, remainder taken from reference TRBV5-4 and TRBJ1-2, is ETGVTQSPTHLIKTRGQQVTLRCSSQSGHNTVSWYQQALGQGPQFIFQYYREEENGRGNFPPRFSGLQFPNYSSELNVNALELDDSALYLCASSLEQGNYGYTFGSGTRLTVV.

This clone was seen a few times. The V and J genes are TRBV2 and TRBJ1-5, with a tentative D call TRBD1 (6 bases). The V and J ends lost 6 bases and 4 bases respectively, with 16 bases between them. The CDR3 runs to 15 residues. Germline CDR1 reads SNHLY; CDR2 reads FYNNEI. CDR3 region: CASSALPQGNQPQHF. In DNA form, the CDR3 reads TGTGCCAGCAGCGCCCTCCCCCAGGGGAATCAGCCCCAGCATTTT.

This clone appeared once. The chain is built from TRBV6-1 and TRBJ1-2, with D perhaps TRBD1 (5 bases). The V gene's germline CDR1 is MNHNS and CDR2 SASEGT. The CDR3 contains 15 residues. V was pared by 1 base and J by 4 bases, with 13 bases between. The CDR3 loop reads CASSEEGVVGYGYTF. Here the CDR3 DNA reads TGTGCCAGCAGTGAAGAAGGGGTAGTTGGCTATGGCTACACCTTC.

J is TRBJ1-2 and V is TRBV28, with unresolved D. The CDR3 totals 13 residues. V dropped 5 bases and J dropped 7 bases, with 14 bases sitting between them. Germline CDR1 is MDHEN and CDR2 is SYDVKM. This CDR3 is CASSPSLASGYTF. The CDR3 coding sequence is TGTGCCAGCAGTCCCTCCTTAGCATCTGGCTACACCTTC.

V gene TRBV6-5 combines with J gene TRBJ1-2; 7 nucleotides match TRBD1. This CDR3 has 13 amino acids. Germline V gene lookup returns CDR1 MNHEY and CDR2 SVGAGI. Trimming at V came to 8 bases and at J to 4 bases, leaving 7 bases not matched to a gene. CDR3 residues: CASARTGSYGYTF. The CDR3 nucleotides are TGTGCCAGCGCCCGGACAGGCAGCTATGGCTACACCTTC.

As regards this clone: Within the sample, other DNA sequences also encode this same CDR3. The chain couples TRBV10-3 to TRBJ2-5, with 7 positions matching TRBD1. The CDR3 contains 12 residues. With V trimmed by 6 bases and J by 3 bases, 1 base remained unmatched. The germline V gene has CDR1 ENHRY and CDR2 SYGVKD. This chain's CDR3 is CAISDREETQYF. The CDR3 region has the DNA TGTGCCATCAGCGACAGGGAAGAGACCCAGTACTTC.

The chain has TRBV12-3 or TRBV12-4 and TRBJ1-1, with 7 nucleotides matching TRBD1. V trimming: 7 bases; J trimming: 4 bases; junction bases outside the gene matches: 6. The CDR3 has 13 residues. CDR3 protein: CASTQQGFTEAFF. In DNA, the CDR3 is TGTGCCAGCACCCAACAGGGGTTCACTGAAGCTTTCTTT.